This T cell receptor beta chain was retrieved from a study of regulatory T cells in long-lasting Graves disease. Study-wide background: Patients with new Graves' disease had used antithyroid drugs below 3 months. General study results and limits: Preferential use of TRBV28, TRBJ1-2 and TRBJ2-5 was seen in persistent disease.

Construction of the TCR beta libraries employed iRepertoire HTBI primers in conjunction with Arm-PCR of CDR3 regions. One entry per CDR3 protein results from TCRdb running MiXCR on the multiplex PCR reads. The sample holds 550,000 to 600,000 distinct CDR3 sequences; approximately 16% are singletons and the top ten take about 12%. Regarding time point: newly diagnosed GD, antithyroid drugs for less than 3 months. The TCR library used RNA extracted from PBMCs. Patients were from an endocrinology department in Xi'an, China. There are a few counts of this clonotype. Its antigen remains unidentified. Trimming took off 6 bases at V and 2 bases at J, with 13 bases between the two ends. The V gene's germline CDR1 is MNHNS and CDR2 SASEGT. The length of the CDR3 is 14 residues. These sequences were also reported in another study, on T cells in Graves' hyperthyroidism and ophthalmopathy. That publication notes: RT-PCR in the first round (using the HTBI primer set) targeted the TCR CDR3.

The TCR sequence derives from a man between 18 and 29 years old with Graves disease. Sequences were derived from peripheral blood mononuclear cells (PBMCs), sampled at new diagnosis, from a patient treated with antithyroid drugs. The chain joins TRBV6-1 to TRBJ2-5; D remains ambiguous. The CDR3 nucleotides read TGTGCCAGCAGCGCCTATTCAACTCAAGAGACCCAGTACTTC. Amino acids: CASSAYSTQETQYF.